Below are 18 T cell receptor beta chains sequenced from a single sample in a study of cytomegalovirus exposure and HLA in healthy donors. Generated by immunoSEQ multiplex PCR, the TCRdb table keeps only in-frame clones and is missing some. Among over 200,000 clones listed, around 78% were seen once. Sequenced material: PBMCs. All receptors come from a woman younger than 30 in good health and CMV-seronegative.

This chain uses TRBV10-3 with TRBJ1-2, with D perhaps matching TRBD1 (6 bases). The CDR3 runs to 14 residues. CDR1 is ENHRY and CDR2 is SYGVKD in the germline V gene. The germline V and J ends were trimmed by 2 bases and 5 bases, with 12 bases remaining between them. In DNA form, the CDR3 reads TGTGCCATCAGTGAGGAGCAGGGGCGTTATGGCTACACCTTC. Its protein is CAISEEQGRYGYTF.

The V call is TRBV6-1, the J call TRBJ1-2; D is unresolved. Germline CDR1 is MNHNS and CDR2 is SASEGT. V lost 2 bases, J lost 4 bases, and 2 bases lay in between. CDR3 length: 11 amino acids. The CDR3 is CASSEFYGYTF. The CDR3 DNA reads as TGTGCCAGCAGTGAATTCTATGGCTACACCTTC.

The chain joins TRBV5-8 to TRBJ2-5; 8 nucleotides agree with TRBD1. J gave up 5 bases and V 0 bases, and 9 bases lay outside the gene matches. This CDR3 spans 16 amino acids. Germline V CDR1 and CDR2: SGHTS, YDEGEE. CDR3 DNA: TGTGCCAGCAGCTTGGCAGGCAGGGGGCGCGGGGAGACCCAGTACTTC. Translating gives CASSLAGRGRGETQYF.

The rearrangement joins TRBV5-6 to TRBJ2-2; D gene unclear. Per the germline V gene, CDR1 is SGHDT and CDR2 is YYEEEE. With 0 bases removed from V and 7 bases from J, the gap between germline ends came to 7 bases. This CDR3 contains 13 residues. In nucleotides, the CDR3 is TGTGCCAGCAGCTTGGGCCCAGGCGGGGAGCTGTTTTTT. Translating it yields CASSLGPGGELFF.

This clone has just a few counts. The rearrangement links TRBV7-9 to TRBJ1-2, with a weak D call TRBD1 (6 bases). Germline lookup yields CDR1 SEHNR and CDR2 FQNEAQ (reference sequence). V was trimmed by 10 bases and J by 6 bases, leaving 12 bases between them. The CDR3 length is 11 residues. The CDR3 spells CATGGRNGYTF. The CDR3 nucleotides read TGTGCCACCGGGGGCAGGAATGGCTACACCTTC.

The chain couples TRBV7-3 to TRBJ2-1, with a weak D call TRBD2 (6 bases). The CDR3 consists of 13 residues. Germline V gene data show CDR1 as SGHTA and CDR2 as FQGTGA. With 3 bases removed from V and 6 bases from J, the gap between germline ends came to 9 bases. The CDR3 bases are TGTGCCAGCAGCTTGGGACTCCCCAATGAGCAGTTCTTC. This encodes CASSLGLPNEQFF.

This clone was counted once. In nucleotides, the CDR3 is TGCAGCGTTGACAGGGGGTCCTACAATGAGCAGTTCTTC. Its protein is CSVDRGSYNEQFF. The V call is TRBV29-1, the J call TRBJ2-1, with TRBD1 matching over 7 bases. This CDR3 has 13 amino acids. Trimming removed 3 bases from V and 1 base from J; junction bases left unmatched: 0. Looked up from germline, CDR1 is SQVTM and CDR2 is ANQGSEA.

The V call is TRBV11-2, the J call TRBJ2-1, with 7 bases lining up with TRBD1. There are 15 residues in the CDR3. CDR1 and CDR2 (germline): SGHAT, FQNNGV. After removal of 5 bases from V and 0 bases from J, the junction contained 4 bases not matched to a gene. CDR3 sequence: CASSPYRGSYNEQFF. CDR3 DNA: TGTGCCAGCAGCCCCTACAGGGGCTCCTACAATGAGCAGTTCTTC.

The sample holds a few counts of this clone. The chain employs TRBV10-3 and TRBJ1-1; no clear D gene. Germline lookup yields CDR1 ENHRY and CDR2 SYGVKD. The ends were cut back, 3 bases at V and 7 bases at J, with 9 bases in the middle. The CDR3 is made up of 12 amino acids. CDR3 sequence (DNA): TGTGCCATCAGTGAACTCCTGTTTGAAGCTTTCTTT. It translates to CAISELLFEAFF.

The CDR3 spells CASSLGLSGNTEAFF. The CDR3 coding sequence is TGTGCCAGCAGCTTAGGACTTTCGGGGAACACTGAAGCTTTCTTT. The chain links TRBV7-9 to TRBJ1-1; D unclear. This CDR3 has 15 amino acids. Germline CDR1 and CDR2: SEHNR and FQNEAQ (reference sequence). Trimming removed 1 base at V and 1 base at J, with 10 bases between.

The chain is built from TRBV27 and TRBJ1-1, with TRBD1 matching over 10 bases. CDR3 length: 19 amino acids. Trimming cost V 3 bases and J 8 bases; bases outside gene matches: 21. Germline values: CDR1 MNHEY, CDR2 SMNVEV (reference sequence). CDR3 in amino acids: CASSFIAPTKGQGTLEAFF. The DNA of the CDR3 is TGTGCCAGCAGTTTTATAGCCCCTACTAAGGGACAGGGGACTCTAGAAGCTTTCTTT.

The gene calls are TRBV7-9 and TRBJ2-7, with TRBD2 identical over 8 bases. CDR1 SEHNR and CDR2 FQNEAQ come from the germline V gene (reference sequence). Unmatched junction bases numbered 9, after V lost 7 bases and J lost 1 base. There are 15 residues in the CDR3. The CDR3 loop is CASTATQRGSYEQYF. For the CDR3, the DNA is TGTGCCAGCACCGCGACCCAGCGGGGGTCCTACGAGCAGTACTTC.

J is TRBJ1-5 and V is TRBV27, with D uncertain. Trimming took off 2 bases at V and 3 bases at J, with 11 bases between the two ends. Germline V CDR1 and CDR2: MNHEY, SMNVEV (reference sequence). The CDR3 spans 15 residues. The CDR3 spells CASSLGSAANQPQHF. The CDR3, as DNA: TGTGCCAGCAGTTTAGGTTCTGCTGCCAATCAGCCCCAGCATTTT.

The CDR3 protein is CASRVGTGSSYEQYF. In DNA form, the CDR3 reads TGTGCCAGCAGGGTTGGGACAGGAAGCTCCTACGAGCAGTACTTC. The chain carries TRBV28 and TRBJ2-7, with TRBD1 matching over 8 bases. The V gene's germline CDR1 is MDHEN and CDR2 SYDVKM. V dropped 6 bases and J dropped 0; count of bases not matched to a gene: 7. CDR3 length: 15 amino acids.

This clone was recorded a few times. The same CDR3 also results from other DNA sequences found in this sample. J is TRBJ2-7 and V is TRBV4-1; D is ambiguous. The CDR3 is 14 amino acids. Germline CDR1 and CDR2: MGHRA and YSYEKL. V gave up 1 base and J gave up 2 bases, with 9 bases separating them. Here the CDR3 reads CASSQARGAYEQYF. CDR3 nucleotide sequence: TGCGCCAGCAGCCAAGCGCGTGGGGCCTACGAGCAGTACTTC.

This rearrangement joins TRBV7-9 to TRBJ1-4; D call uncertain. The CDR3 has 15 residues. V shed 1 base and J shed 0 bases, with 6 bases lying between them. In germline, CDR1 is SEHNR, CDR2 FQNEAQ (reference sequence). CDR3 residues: CASSLDGATNEKLFF. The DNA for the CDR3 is TGTGCCAGCAGCTTAGACGGTGCAACTAATGAAAAACTGTTTTTT.

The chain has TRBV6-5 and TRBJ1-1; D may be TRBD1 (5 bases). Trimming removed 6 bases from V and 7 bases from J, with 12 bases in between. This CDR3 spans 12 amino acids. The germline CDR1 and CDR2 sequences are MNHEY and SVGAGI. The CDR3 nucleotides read TGTGCCAGCAGCAGAGGGGCGAGTGAAGCTTTCTTT. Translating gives CASSRGASEAFF.

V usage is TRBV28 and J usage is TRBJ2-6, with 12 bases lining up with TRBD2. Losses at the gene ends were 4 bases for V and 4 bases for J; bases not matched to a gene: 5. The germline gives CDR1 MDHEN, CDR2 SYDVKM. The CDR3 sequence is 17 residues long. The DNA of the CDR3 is TGTGCCAGCAGTTCCCAAGGACTAGCGGGAGGGGCCAACGTCCTGACTTTC. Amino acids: CASSSQGLAGGANVLTF.